One T cell receptor beta chain is described in this entry. This clone's antigen is unknown. Nothing much larger sits one base from this clone, and base qualities are not available. Library preparation was by the immunoSEQ multiplex PCR assay. The table was pulled from immuneACCESS by TCRdb, which kept in-frame rearrangements only. Such tables lose some clones; where checked, under half of the loss comes from unresolved V genes, and the rest has no known cause. This sample has 70,000 to 95,000 clones in its table, and 85% to 95% of those were observed once. Less than 2.5% of the sample is held by the ten biggest clonotypes. The source of the sample is a study of T cell changes during pregnancy in multiple sclerosis (dated by TCRdb to between 2019 and 2020). Turning to the overall study: The study looked at changes in the T cell repertoire across pregnancy in women with multiple sclerosis.

CDR1 and CDR2 are read off the germline V gene (reference sequence) as SGHNT and YYREEE. Its CDR3 holds 15 amino acids, cysteine through phenylalanine. Here the CDR3 DNA is all that survives: 45 bases in frame from base 1. V gives up 0 bases and J gives up 4 bases, and the segment between their germline ends measures 14 bases. This sequence was found in a female donor with multiple sclerosis, enrolled in a pregnancy study. Sequencing was performed on peripheral blood, taken in the third trimester of pregnancy. Rearrangement joined TRBV5-4 to TRBJ2-7; the D gene is not confidently resolved. The DNA is as follows: TGTGCCAGCAGCTTGGATGCGGTCTCGGTTTACGAGCAGTACTTC. This yields the protein CASSLDAVSVYEQYF. With all but the CDR3 taken from the reference TRBV5-4 and TRBJ2-7 genes, the full variable domain is: ETGVTQSPTHLIKTRGQQVTLRCSSQSGHNTVSWYQQALGQGPQFIFQYYREEENGRGNFPPRFSGLQFPNYSSELNVNALELDDSALYLCASSLDAVSVYEQYFGPGTRLTVT.